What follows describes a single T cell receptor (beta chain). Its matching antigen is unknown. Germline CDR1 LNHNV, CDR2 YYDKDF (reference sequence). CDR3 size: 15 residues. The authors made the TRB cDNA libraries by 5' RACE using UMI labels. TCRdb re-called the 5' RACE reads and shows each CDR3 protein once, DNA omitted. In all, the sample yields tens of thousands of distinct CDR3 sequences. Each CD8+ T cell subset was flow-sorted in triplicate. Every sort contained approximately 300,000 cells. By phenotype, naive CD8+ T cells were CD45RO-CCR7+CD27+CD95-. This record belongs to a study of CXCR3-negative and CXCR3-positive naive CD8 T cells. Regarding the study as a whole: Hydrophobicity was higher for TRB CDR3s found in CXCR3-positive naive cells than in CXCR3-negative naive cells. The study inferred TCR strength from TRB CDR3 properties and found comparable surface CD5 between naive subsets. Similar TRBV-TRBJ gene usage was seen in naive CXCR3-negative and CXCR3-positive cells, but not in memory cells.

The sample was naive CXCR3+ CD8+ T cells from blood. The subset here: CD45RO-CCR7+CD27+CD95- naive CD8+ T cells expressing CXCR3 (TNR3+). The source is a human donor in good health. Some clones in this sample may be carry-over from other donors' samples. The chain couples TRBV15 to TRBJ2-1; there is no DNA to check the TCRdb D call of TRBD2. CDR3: CATSRDWGLRDEQFF.